This T cell receptor (beta chain) was found in a study of human T cells and chemical hapten exposure. Study-level information: Investigators sensitized 2 cm by 2 cm of upper inner arm skin with 2% DPC.

Each CDR3 protein is one row after TCRdb ran MiXCR on the RACE reads. Here the sample spans 25,000 to 35,000 distinct CDR3 sequences, 5% to 6.5% being singletons. Germline trimming cut 5 bases from V and 9 bases from J; bases unmatched to any gene: 11. Germline CDR1 is SGHDN and CDR2 is FVKESK. This CDR3 is 15 amino acids long. Study observations and caveats: DPC sensitization produced no change in TCRs with frequency above 1 in 1000. Large CDR3 similarity clusters arose significantly more often from expanded TCRs than from controls.

There are many counts of this clonotype. Its antigen is as yet unknown. Sample time point: patch test 3, about 24 weeks after DPC sensitization. The treatment was: therapeutic diphenylcyclopropenone sensitization with weekly scalp DPC. The material was whole blood, obtained in connection with sensitization to the hapten diphenylcyclopropenone (DPC). This chain connects TRBV14 to TRBJ2-1; 9 bases align to TRBD1. This TCR derives from a man aged 25-45 years with alopecia areata. Some clones in this sample may be carry-over from other donors' samples. The CDR3 loop reads CASSFSDRGWGEQFF. The CDR3 nucleotides read TGTGCCAGCAGCTTCTCGGACAGGGGATGGGGTGAGCAGTTCTTC.